Reported below is one T cell receptor beta chain. Its specificity is unknown. The sample originates from a study of T-cell reconstitution after alpha-beta-depleted transplantation in children. Trimming removed 3 bases from V and 5 bases from J, with 13 bases in between. Germline values: CDR1 DFQATT, CDR2 SNEGSKA (reference sequence). The CDR3 runs 13 residues. Study findings and constraints: Expanded graft clones, several hundred of them, were reportedly the source of alpha-beta T cells about two months after transplant. It was newly produced T cells that mostly accounted for T-cell counts and diversity one year after transplant. Surviving recipient T cells and thymic progenitors accounted for the high day-60 TCRbeta diversity observed in some patients.

It was with unique molecular identifiers that the TCRbeta library was prepared. TCRdb ran MiXCR on the PCR reads and lists one entry per CDR3 protein. The table lists over 400,000 distinct CDR3 sequences, around two fifths of them singletons. This specimen consisted of PBMCs, obtained before TCRalphabeta/CD19-depleted stem cell transplant. This sequence joins TRBV20-1 and TRBJ1-1; D is unresolved. The clonotype comes from a girl aged 2-10 years with aplastic anemia, due to receive a stem cell transplant. CDR3 protein: CSARYEGRTEAFF. CDR3 nucleotides: TGCAGTGCTAGGTATGAAGGGAGAACTGAAGCTTTCTTT.